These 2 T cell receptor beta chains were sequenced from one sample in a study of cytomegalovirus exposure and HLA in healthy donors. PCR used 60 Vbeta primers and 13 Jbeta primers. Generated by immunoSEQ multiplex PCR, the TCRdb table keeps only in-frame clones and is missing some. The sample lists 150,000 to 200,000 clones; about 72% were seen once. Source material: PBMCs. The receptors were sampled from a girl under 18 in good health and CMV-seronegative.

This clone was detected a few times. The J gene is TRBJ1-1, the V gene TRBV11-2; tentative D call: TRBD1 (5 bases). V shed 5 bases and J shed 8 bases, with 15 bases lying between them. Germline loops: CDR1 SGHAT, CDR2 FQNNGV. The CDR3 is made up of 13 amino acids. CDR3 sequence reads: CASSPRVDSEAFF. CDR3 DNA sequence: TGTGCCAGCAGCCCTCGGGTCGACAGCGAAGCTTTCTTT. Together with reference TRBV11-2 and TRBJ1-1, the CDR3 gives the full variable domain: EAGVAQSPRYKIIEKRQSVAFWCNPISGHATLYWYQQILGQGPKLLIQFQNNGVVDDSQLPKDRFSAERLKGVDSTLKIQPAKLEDSAVYLCASSPRVDSEAFFGQGTRLTVV.

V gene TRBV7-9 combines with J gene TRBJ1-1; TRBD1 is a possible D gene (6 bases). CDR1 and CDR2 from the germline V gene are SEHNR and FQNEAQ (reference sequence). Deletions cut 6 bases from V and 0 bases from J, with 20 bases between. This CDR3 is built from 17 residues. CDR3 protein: CASRFPHRVGLNTEAFF. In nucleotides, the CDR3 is TGTGCCAGCAGGTTTCCTCACAGGGTGGGTCTGAACACTGAAGCTTTCTTT. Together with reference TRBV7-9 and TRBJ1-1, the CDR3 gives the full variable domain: DTGVSQNPRHKITKRGQNVTFRCDPISEHNRLYWYRQTLGQGPEFLTYFQNEAQLEKSRLLSDRFSAERPKGSFSTLEIQRTEQGDSAMYLCASRFPHRVGLNTEAFFGQGTRLTVV.